Following are 16 T cell receptor beta chains from one sample sequenced in a study of monozygotic twins with inflammatory bowel disease. With the 5' RACE reads reprocessed, TCRdb shows one record per CDR3 protein and no DNA. This repertoire includes more than 300,000 distinct CDR3 sequences. The sequenced material came from blood. Receptor source: a human donor with ulcerative colitis or Crohn's disease, or a healthy co-twin of an affected twin (not recorded which).

J is TRBJ2-2 and V is TRBV6-2 or TRBV6-3; as DNA is missing, the TRBD2 call by TCRdb cannot be tested. The CDR3 consists of 20 residues. Germline assignment: CDR1 MNHEY and CDR2 SVGEGT. The CDR3 is CASSLISGLAGNSNTGELFF.

The chain links TRBV7-2 to TRBJ2-1; TCRdb selects TRBD1, and the lack of DNA leaves this call unchecked. The germline CDR1 and CDR2 sequences are SGHTA and FQGNSA. This CDR3 has 14 amino acids. CDR3 loop: CASSLAQGGWGQFF.

V usage is TRBV7-2 and J usage is TRBJ2-7; TCRdb calls TRBD1, which cannot be checked without DNA. The CDR3 length is 13 residues. Germline V lookup: CDR1 SGHTA, CDR2 FQGNSA. The CDR3 loop is CASSLRRGSEQYF.

The chain joins TRBV20-1 to TRBJ2-3. Germline loops: CDR1 DFQATT, CDR2 SNEGSKA (reference sequence). The CDR3 sequence is 12 residues long. This CDR3 is CSILTSTDTQYF.

The CDR3 spells CATSDPLGTSGSYEQYF. V usage is TRBV24-1 and J usage is TRBJ2-7; as DNA is missing, the TRBD2 call by TCRdb cannot be tested. The germline CDR1 and CDR2 sequences are KGHDR and SFDVKD. This CDR3 has 17 residues.

The rearrangement uses TRBV20-1 and TRBJ2-5; no DNA is available, so the TRBD1 call from TCRdb remains unchecked. This CDR3 spans 15 amino acids. Germline V gives CDR1 DFQATT, CDR2 SNEGSKA (reference sequence). The CDR3 sequence is CSAYEIRGGGETQYF.

The chain uses TRBV12-3 or TRBV12-4 and TRBJ1-2; TCRdb proposes TRBD1, but this gene call is untestable without DNA. The CDR3 is 14 residues long. CDR3: CASSRVGGGYGYTF.

The V and J genes are TRBV2 and TRBJ2-7; without DNA, the TCRdb call of TRBD1 cannot be checked. Germline V gene lookup returns CDR1 SNHLY and CDR2 FYNNEI. This CDR3 is 12 amino acids long. The CDR3 sequence is CASRPDRVGQYF.

V is TRBV20-1 and J is TRBJ2-7; TCRdb's D call of TRBD2 is untestable without DNA. Germline assignment: CDR1 DFQATT and CDR2 SNEGSKA (reference sequence). The length of the CDR3 is 16 residues. This chain's CDR3 is CSARGLAGTETYEQYF.

The chain recombines TRBV9 with TRBJ2-7. CDR3 length equals 15 residues. Germline loops: CDR1 SGDLS, CDR2 YYNGEE. The CDR3 protein is CASSVGRVSTYEQYF. The full variable domain, in which reference TRBV9 and TRBJ2-7 provide the parts outside the CDR3, is DSGVTQTPKHLITATGQRVTLRCSPRSGDLSVYWYQQSLDQGLQFLIQYYNGEERAKGNILERFSAQQFPDLHSELNLSSLELGDSALYFCASSVGRVSTYEQYFGPGTRLTVT.

This chain uses TRBV20-1 with TRBJ1-2. The CDR3 loop spans 12 amino acids. The germline CDR1 and CDR2 sequences are DFQATT and SNEGSKA (reference sequence). The CDR3 sequence is CSARNSTDGYTF.

The rearrangement uses TRBV12-3 or TRBV12-4 and TRBJ2-3; TCRdb's assignment of TRBD1 cannot be checked, as there is no DNA. The CDR3 contains 13 residues. The CDR3 is CASSRGETDTQYF.

The rearrangement uses TRBV12-3 or TRBV12-4 and TRBJ1-5. The CDR3 covers 14 residues. This chain's CDR3 is CASRPNYSNQPQHF.

This chain connects TRBV7-9 to TRBJ2-7. CDR1 is SEHNR and CDR2 is FQNEAQ in the germline V gene (reference sequence). This CDR3 is built from 14 residues. CDR3 residues: CASSLDRRSYEQYF.

The chain is built from TRBV3-1 and TRBJ2-7; TCRdb's D call of TRBD1 is untestable without DNA. CDR3 length: 15 residues. Germline CDR1 and CDR2: LGHDT and YNNKEL (reference sequence). CDR3 in amino acids: CASSQEWDSSYEQYF.

The chain uses TRBV6-6 and TRBJ2-7; TCRdb's D gene call, TRBD2, goes unchecked for lack of DNA. In germline, CDR1 is MNHNY, CDR2 SVGAGI (reference sequence). This CDR3 contains 13 residues. CDR3 sequence reads: CASTKEDFYEQYF.